A selection of T cell receptor beta chains follows, all from one sample in a study of vaccination and CD4 T cells after COVID-19. Via MiXCR, TCRdb re-called the PCR reads, giving one row per CDR3 protein. The sample shows 25,000 to 30,000 distinct CDR3 sequences, approximately 51% of them seen only once. Sequenced material: CD4+ T cells from blood, taken about 7 months after SARS-CoV-2 vaccination. Receptors were obtained from a human donor who had recovered from COVID-19. CDR3s include the opening cysteine and the closing phenylalanine or tryptophan. A D gene is named only where the DNA matches it firmly. Clone size is given for some rows only: seen once, a few or many times, or a class if the clone is expanded.

v_gene	abundance	d_gene	j_gene	len	CDR3aa	CDR3nt
TRBV7-6	NA	NA	TRBJ2-7	14	CASSLEVGSYEQYF	TGTGCCAGCAGCTTAGAGGTTGGCAGCTACGAGCAGTACTTC
TRBV19	few	NA	TRBJ1-2	15	CASSMAGRGNYGYTF	TGTGCCAGTAGTATGGCCGGCAGGGGCAACTATGGCTACACCTTC
TRBV20-1	few	TRBD1	TRBJ2-1	14	CSARAGTGNNEQFF	TGCAGTGCTAGAGCCGGGACAGGGAACAATGAGCAGTTCTTC
TRBV2	NA	NA	TRBJ2-5	12	CASYRVQETQYF	TGTGCCAGCTACAGGGTCCAAGAGACCCAGTACTTC
TRBV10-3	NA	NA	TRBJ2-7	15	CAIRSTGGRANEQYF	TGTGCCATCAGGTCGACTGGGGGCAGGGCGAACGAGCAGTACTTC
TRBV7-3	NA	NA	TRBJ2-5	15	CASSLRRGIGETQYF	TGTGCCAGCAGCTTAAGACGGGGGATCGGGGAGACCCAGTACTTC
TRBV7-9	few	TRBD1	TRBJ1-3	14	CASRQTGDGNTIYF	TGTGCCAGCAGACAGACAGGGGATGGAAACACCATATATTTT
TRBV6-2/TRBV6-3	NA	TRBD1	TRBJ2-7	12	CASGDREHEQYF	TGTGCCAGCGGCGACAGGGAGCACGAGCAGTACTTC
TRBV10-3	few	TRBD1	TRBJ1-6	16	CAVRRGQSSYNSPLHF	TGTGCCGTACGCCGGGGACAGAGCTCCTATAATTCACCCCTCCACTTT
TRBV20-1	NA	TRBD1	TRBJ2-7	13	CSAAGQGSYEQYF	TGCAGTGCCGCGGGACAGGGGAGTTACGAGCAGTACTTC
TRBV28	NA	TRBD2	TRBJ2-1	16	CASSSSSAGGPNEQFF	TGTGCCAGCAGTTCCTCGTCGGCGGGAGGGCCAAATGAGCAGTTCTTC
TRBV6-5	NA	TRBD2	TRBJ2-7	16	CASSYRGLAGAYEQYF	TGTGCCAGCAGTTACCGCGGACTAGCGGGAGCCTACGAGCAGTACTTC
TRBV6-1	few	TRBD1	TRBJ1-5	15	CASRGDRAGNQPQHF	TGTGCCAGCAGAGGGGACAGGGCAGGCAATCAGCCCCAGCATTTT
TRBV7-2	few	NA	TRBJ2-3	12	CASSLGEHTQYF	TGTGCCAGCAGTTTAGGAGAGCATACGCAGTATTTT
TRBV18	NA	NA	TRBJ2-7	14	CASSPGTDFYEQYF	TGTGCCAGCTCACCAGGGACGGACTTCTACGAGCAGTACTTC
TRBV7-2	few	NA	TRBJ2-3	12	CASSEITDTQYF	TGTGCCAGCAGCGAAATCACAGATACGCAGTATTTT
TRBV20-1	NA	TRBD2	TRBJ2-2	16	CSAIEVAGVLTGELFF	TGCAGTGCTATCGAAGTAGCGGGAGTGCTCACCGGGGAGCTGTTTTTT
TRBV28	NA	NA	TRBJ1-1	13	CASSLIVNTEAFF	TGTGCCAGCAGTTTAATTGTGAACACTGAAGCTTTCTTT
TRBV7-2	NA	NA	TRBJ1-5	16	CASSLSPWYLNQPQHF	TGTGCCAGCAGCTTATCCCCTTGGTACCTAAATCAGCCCCAGCATTTT
TRBV7-8	NA	TRBD2	TRBJ2-2	17	CASSLVPPGLAVGELFF	TGTGCCAGCAGCTTAGTCCCCCCGGGACTAGCGGTCGGGGAGCTGTTTTTT
TRBV7-8	NA	NA	TRBJ2-6	14	CASSLVSGANVLTF	TGTGCCAGCAGCTTAGTTTCCGGGGCCAACGTCCTGACTTTC
TRBV7-8	few	NA	TRBJ1-5	14	CASSLRRGERPQHF	TGTGCCAGCAGCTTAAGGCGGGGGGAACGGCCCCAGCATTTT
TRBV11-2	NA	TRBD2	TRBJ2-7	17	CASSLDYLTSGRYEQYF	TGTGCCAGCAGCTTAGATTATTTGACTAGCGGGAGGTACGAGCAGTACTTC
TRBV2	once	NA	TRBJ2-7	13	CASSAGAGYEQYF	TGTGCCAGCAGTGCCGGGGCAGGGTATGAGCAGTACTTC
TRBV7-2	NA	TRBD1	TRBJ2-7	17	CASSLKVGQGIVHEQYF	TGTGCCAGCAGCTTAAAAGTAGGACAGGGGATTGTCCACGAGCAGTACTTC
TRBV19	NA	TRBD2	TRBJ2-6	18	CASSQGLAGSSGANVLTF	TGTGCCAGTAGTCAAGGACTAGCGGGGTCCTCTGGGGCCAACGTCCTGACTTTC
TRBV15	NA	TRBD1	TRBJ2-4	14	CATRRTGDGFIQYF	TGTGCCACCAGGCGAACAGGGGATGGTTTCATTCAGTACTTC
TRBV4-2	NA	NA	TRBJ2-3	13	CASSQNPTDTQYF	TGTGCCAGCAGCCAAAATCCCACAGATACGCAGTATTTT
TRBV24-1	NA	NA	TRBJ2-1	15	CATSDFGAGNNEQFF	TGTGCCACCAGTGATTTTGGGGCGGGGAACAATGAGCAGTTCTTC
TRBV21-1	NA	NA	TRBJ1-2	14	CASSNRHGDYGHTF	TGTGCCAGCAGCAACCGACACGGGGACTATGGCCACACCTTC
TRBV27	few	TRBD1	TRBJ2-7	16	CASSPGTGRDSYEQYF	TGTGCCAGCAGTCCAGGGACAGGGCGAGACTCCTACGAGCAGTACTTC
TRBV20-1	medium-sized	NA	TRBJ2-2	15	CSAKRGHPEVGELFF	TGCAGTGCCAAAAGAGGGCATCCAGAGGTTGGGGAGCTGTTTTTT
TRBV20-1	few	NA	TRBJ2-7	14	CSARDSGVGYEQYF	TGCAGTGCTAGAGATTCCGGGGTGGGATACGAGCAGTACTTC
TRBV20-1	NA	TRBD1	TRBJ2-7	14	CSARSGDRGREQYF	TGCAGTGCTAGATCGGGCGACAGGGGACGGGAGCAGTACTTC
TRBV18	NA	TRBD1	TRBJ1-1	15	CASSDRVKMNTEAFF	TGTGCCAGCTCTGACAGGGTTAAAATGAACACTGAAGCTTTCTTT
TRBV19	few	NA	TRBJ1-1	15	CASSPNPQRITEAFF	TGTGCCAGTAGCCCCAACCCCCAAAGGATCACTGAAGCTTTCTTT
TRBV2	NA	NA	TRBJ2-1	13	CASSEVAWQGQFF	TGTGCCAGCAGTGAAGTCGCGTGGCAGGGGCAGTTCTTC
TRBV20-1	NA	NA	TRBJ2-7	14	CSARDWLRSYEQYF	TGCAGTGCTAGAGATTGGCTCCGCTCCTACGAGCAGTACTTC
TRBV7-9	NA	NA	TRBJ1-2	13	CASSLGGGNGYTF	TGTGCCAGCAGCTTAGGAGGGGGTAATGGCTACACCTTC
TRBV20-1	NA	TRBD2	TRBJ2-5	15	CSARVLAGVFRTQYF	TGCAGTGCTAGAGTTCTAGCGGGAGTATTTAGGACCCAGTACTTC
TRBV20-1	NA	NA	TRBJ2-1	17	CSARPPGKHHSYNEQFF	TGCAGTGCCCGACCTCCGGGAAAACATCACTCCTACAATGAGCAGTTCTTC
TRBV20-1	NA	NA	TRBJ2-5	14	CSARADRPGETQYF	TGCAGTGCCCGAGCCGACCGGCCCGGAGAGACCCAGTACTTC
TRBV12-3/TRBV12-4	NA	NA	TRBJ2-3	14	CASSFYRDTDTQYF	TGTGCCAGCAGTTTTTACAGGGATACAGATACGCAGTATTTT
TRBV7-2	few	TRBD2	TRBJ2-2	15	CASSFGTRAPGELFF	TGTGCCAGCAGCTTTGGGACTAGGGCCCCCGGGGAGCTGTTTTTT
TRBV28	once	NA	TRBJ1-2	17	CASSLFNQGGANYGYTF	TGTGCCAGCAGTTTATTCAACCAGGGAGGGGCTAACTATGGCTACACCTTC
TRBV11-2	NA	NA	TRBJ2-1	14	CASSSVRLGNEQFF	TGTGCCAGCAGCTCCGTTAGGCTAGGCAATGAGCAGTTCTTC
TRBV18	NA	TRBD2	TRBJ2-1	15	CASSTLAGGMDEQFF	TGTGCCAGCTCAACACTAGCGGGAGGGATGGATGAGCAGTTCTTC
TRBV6-4	NA	TRBD2	TRBJ2-2	14	CASSGLADTGELFF	TGTGCCAGCAGTGGACTAGCGGACACCGGGGAGCTGTTTTTT
TRBV20-1	NA	NA	TRBJ2-3	10	CSATDSGQYF	TGCAGTGCAACAGACTCAGGGCAGTATTTT